This T cell receptor (beta chain) was recorded in a study of blood T cell repertoires in COVID-19. The overall study: Italy, Spain and the United States were the sources of the convalescent and acute COVID-19 samples.

In the authors' methods: Reference gene primer amplification gave estimated nucleated cell counts. TCRdb's copy holds only in-frame clones and misses some; the assay was immunoSEQ multiplex PCR. D and trimming come from the DNA, and the V and J calls and clone size come from that table. The sample shows over 90,000 clones, roughly 76% of them seen only once. For this clone: Other DNA variants within this sample encode the same CDR3.

This CDR3 comprises 13 residues. Between the trimmed V and J ends, which lost 1 base and 10 bases, there was a span of 8 bases. The germline V gene encodes CDR1 SGHNT and CDR2 YENEEA. Material for sequencing was peripheral blood. The clonotype was recovered from an older man with COVID-19, enrolled during active disease. The V call is TRBV11-3, the J call TRBJ1-6, with no clear D. The CDR3 DNA follows: TGTGCCAGCAGCTTAGGCGGGAACTCACCCCTCCACTTT. Translating it yields CASSLGGNSPLHF.